The sequence of this T cell receptor (beta chain) was determined in a study of OX40 agonist ivuxolimab in advanced cancers. At the level of the study: Ivuxolimab, which patients received intravenously every 2 weeks, was dosed at 0.01 to 10 mg/kg. Partial responses occurred in Three dose-escalation patients, one with hepatocellular carcinoma and two with cutaneous melanoma. With a range of roughly 20 to 90, age averaged approximately 60 years, and around 80% were male. Broader study findings: CD8+ T cells (on average) carried more expanded clones than CD4+ T cells.

Sequencing used immunoSEQ multiplex PCR; TCRdb keeps in-frame clones, though not all of them. The table has some 28,000 clones, approximately 81% seen once. With regard to this clone: Its specificity is not known.

The CDR3 is made up of 15 amino acids. CDR1 MNHNS and CDR2 SASEGT come from the germline V gene. Trimming at V came to 6 bases and at J to 4 bases, leaving 11 bases not matched to a gene. The chain joins TRBV6-1 to TRBJ1-1; 7 nucleotides align to TRBD1. The TCR sequence derives from an adult with an advanced solid tumor such as melanoma, head and neck, liver or kidney cancer. Sequenced material: CD4+ or CD8+ T cells sorted from blood, taken in a trial of the OX40 agonist ivuxolimab. The CDR3 is CASSDRGKGATEAFF. The DNA for the CDR3 is TGTGCCAGCAGCGATCGAGGGAAGGGGGCCACTGAAGCTTTCTTT.